The rows below give T cell receptor beta chains drawn from one sample of a study of blood T cell repertoires in COVID-19. Generated by immunoSEQ multiplex PCR, the TCRdb table keeps only in-frame clones and is missing some. Of some 240,000 clones in the sample, almost 90% are singletons; the top ten hold 2.1%. Sample: peripheral blood. The receptors stem from a woman aged 55-69 years with COVID-19, enrolled during active disease. CDR3s leave out the opening cysteine and the closing phenylalanine or tryptophan. Fields, in order: D gene, J gene, V gene, CDR3 protein. D genes are given only for firm matches.

d_call: TRBD1; j_call: TRBJ1-2; v_call: TRBV2; cdr3_aa: ASQGQGYGYT
d_call: TRBD1; j_call: TRBJ1-5; v_call: TRBV3-1/TRBV3-2; cdr3_aa: ASSHTGDGSNQPQH
d_call: -; j_call: TRBJ1-4; v_call: TRBV7-9; cdr3_aa: ASSLVAVWQPNEKLF
d_call: -; j_call: TRBJ1-2; v_call: TRBV6-5; cdr3_aa: ASSYSRAWGYT
d_call: TRBD1; j_call: TRBJ1-6; v_call: TRBV27; cdr3_aa: ASSFIGTGRSSPLH
d_call: TRBD2; j_call: TRBJ2-1; v_call: TRBV7-9; cdr3_aa: ASSLGESGVNEQF
d_call: TRBD2; j_call: TRBJ2-7; v_call: TRBV6-2/TRBV6-3; cdr3_aa: ASSRTSGGSYEQY
d_call: -; j_call: TRBJ1-6; v_call: TRBV4-2; cdr3_aa: ASSQDSGREDSPLH
d_call: -; j_call: TRBJ1-6; v_call: TRBV5-5; cdr3_aa: ASSLRGDSPLH
d_call: -; j_call: TRBJ2-3; v_call: TRBV7-3; cdr3_aa: ASSYREDTQY
d_call: -; j_call: TRBJ1-1; v_call: TRBV14; cdr3_aa: ASSLYRESTEAF
d_call: TRBD1; j_call: TRBJ2-7; v_call: TRBV19; cdr3_aa: ASSIFGQVDEQY
d_call: -; j_call: TRBJ1-2; v_call: TRBV12-3/TRBV12-4; cdr3_aa: ASSLIIGGGYT
d_call: -; j_call: TRBJ2-3; v_call: TRBV6-5; cdr3_aa: ASKRGPDTQY
d_call: TRBD2; j_call: TRBJ2-3; v_call: TRBV3-1/TRBV3-2; cdr3_aa: ASSRLGEGTQY
d_call: TRBD1; j_call: TRBJ1-2; v_call: TRBV19; cdr3_aa: ASRTDRLPGYGYT
d_call: -; j_call: TRBJ2-1; v_call: TRBV6-5; cdr3_aa: ASSRDRDNEQF
d_call: TRBD1; j_call: TRBJ1-2; v_call: TRBV7-9; cdr3_aa: ASSPERGQGANYGYT
d_call: TRBD2; j_call: TRBJ2-4; v_call: TRBV7-9; cdr3_aa: ASSPRSGGAGNIQY
d_call: -; j_call: TRBJ1-5; v_call: TRBV30; cdr3_aa: AWGGEYQPQH
d_call: -; j_call: TRBJ1-6; v_call: TRBV6-1; cdr3_aa: ASSDSPTESPLH
d_call: TRBD1; j_call: TRBJ1-1; v_call: TRBV19; cdr3_aa: ASSETGGTEAF
d_call: -; j_call: TRBJ1-2; v_call: TRBV6-1; cdr3_aa: ASSEARASGANGYT
d_call: -; j_call: TRBJ1-2; v_call: TRBV11-2; cdr3_aa: ASSLYTRGGHGYT